This record concerns one TCR beta chain sequence. Antigen specificity is unknown. This sample is part of a study of cytomegalovirus exposure and HLA in healthy donors. General study points: Trimming of TCR beta V- and J-genes showed a link, identified in a later analysis, to a missense DCLRE1C variant.

V lost 7 bases, J lost 4 bases, and 10 bases stayed unmatched. CDR1 is SGHDT and CDR2 is YYEEEE in the germline V gene. This CDR3 region has 14 residues. The PCR contained 60 Vbeta and 13 Jbeta primers. Method: immunoSEQ multiplex PCR; TCRdb's copy keeps in-frame clones and lacks some. Of 150,000 or so clones in the sample, roughly 80% are singletons; the top ten hold 3% to 3.5%. Material for sequencing was PBMCs. The sequence was obtained from a woman between 35 and 50 years old in good health and CMV-seronegative. The chain has TRBV5-6 and TRBJ1-1; 7 bases align to TRBD1. The CDR3 loop reads CASRQGWGSTEAFF. The CDR3 DNA is TGTGCCAGCCGACAGGGTTGGGGGAGCACTGAAGCTTTCTTT.